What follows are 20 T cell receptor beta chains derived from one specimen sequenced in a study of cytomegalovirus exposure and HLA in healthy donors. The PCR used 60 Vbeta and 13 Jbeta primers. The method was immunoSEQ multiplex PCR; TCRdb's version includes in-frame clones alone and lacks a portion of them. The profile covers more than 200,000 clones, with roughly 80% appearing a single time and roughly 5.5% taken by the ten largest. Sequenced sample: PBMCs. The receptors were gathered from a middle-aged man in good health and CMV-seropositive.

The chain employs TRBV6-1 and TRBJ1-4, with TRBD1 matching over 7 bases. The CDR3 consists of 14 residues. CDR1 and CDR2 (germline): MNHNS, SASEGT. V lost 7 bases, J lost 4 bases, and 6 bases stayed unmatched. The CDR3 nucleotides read TGTGCCAGCACTGGGGACAGTTATAATGAAAAACTGTTTTTT. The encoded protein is CASTGDSYNEKLFF.

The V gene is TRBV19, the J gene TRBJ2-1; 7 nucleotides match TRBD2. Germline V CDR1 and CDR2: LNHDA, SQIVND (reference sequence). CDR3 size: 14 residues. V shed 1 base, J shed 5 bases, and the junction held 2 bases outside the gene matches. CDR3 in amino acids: CASSIGGRDNEQFF. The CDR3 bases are TGTGCCAGTAGTATAGGAGGGAGGGACAATGAGCAGTTCTTC.

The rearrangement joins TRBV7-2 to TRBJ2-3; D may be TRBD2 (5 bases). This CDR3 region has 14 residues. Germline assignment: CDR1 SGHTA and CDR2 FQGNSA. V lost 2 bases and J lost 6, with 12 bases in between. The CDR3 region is CASSLTGVRDTQYF. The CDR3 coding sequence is TGTGCCAGCAGCTTAACCGGGGTTCGGGATACGCAGTATTTT. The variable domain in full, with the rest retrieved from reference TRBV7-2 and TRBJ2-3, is GAGVSQSPSNKVTEKGKDVELRCDPISGHTALYWYRQSLGQGLEFLIYFQGNSAPDKSGLPSDRFSAERTGGSVSTLTIQRTQQEDSAVYLCASSLTGVRDTQYFGPGTRLTVL.

CDR3 DNA: TGCGCCAGCAGCTTGATAGCGGGAGGATACACAGATACGCAGTATTTT. Protein product: CASSLIAGGYTDTQYF. This rearrangement joins TRBV5-1 to TRBJ2-3, with TRBD2 matching 10 bases. The CDR3 loop spans 16 amino acids. Unmatched junction bases numbered 4, after V lost 1 base and J lost 2 bases. Germline CDR1 reads SGHRS; CDR2 reads YFSETQ. The whole variable domain, remainder taken from reference TRBV5-1 and TRBJ2-3, is KAGVTQTPRYLIKTRGQQVTLSCSPISGHRSVSWYQQTPGQGLQFLFEYFSETQRNKGNFPGRFSGRQFSNSRSEMNVSTLELGDSALYLCASSLIAGGYTDTQYFGPGTRLTVL.

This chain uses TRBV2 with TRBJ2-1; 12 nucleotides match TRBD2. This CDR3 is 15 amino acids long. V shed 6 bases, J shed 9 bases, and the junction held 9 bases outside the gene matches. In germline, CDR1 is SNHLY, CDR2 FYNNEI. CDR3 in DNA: TGTGCCAGCAGACGACTAGCGGGAGACTTTAGTGAGCAGTTCTTC. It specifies CASRRLAGDFSEQFF.

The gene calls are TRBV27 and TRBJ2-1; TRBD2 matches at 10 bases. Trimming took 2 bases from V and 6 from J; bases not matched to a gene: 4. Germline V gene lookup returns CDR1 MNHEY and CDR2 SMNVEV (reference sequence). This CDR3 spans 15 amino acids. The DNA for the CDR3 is TGTGCCAGCAGTTTACGTGGGACTAGCGTCAATGAGCAGTTCTTC. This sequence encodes CASSLRGTSVNEQFF.

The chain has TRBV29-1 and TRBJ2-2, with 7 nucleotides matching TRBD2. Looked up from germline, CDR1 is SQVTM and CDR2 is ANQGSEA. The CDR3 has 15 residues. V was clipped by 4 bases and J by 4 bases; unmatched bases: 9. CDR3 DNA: TGCAGCGTTGTGATGTGGGAGGGGTCCACCGGGGAGCTGTTTTTT. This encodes CSVVMWEGSTGELFF.

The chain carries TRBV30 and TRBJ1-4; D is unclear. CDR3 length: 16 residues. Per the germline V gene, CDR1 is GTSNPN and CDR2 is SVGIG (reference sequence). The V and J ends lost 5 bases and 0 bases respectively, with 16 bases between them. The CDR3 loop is CAWAGNRPSTNEKLFF. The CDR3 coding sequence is TGTGCCTGGGCGGGGAACAGACCTTCAACTAATGAAAAACTGTTTTTT.

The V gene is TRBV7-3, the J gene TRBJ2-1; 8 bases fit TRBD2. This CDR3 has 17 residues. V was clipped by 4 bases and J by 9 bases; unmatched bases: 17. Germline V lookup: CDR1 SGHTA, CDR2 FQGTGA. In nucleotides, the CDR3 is TGTGCCAGCAGCTCCCGACGGGGGGGCCAGTTTGGAGGTGAGCAGTTCTTC. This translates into CASSSRRGGQFGGEQFF.

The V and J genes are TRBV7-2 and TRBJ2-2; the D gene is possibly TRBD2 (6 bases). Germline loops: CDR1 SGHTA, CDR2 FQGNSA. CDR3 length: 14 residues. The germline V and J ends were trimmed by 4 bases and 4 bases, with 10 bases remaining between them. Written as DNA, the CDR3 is TGTGCCAGCAGCTCGGACTATACCACCGGGGAGCTGTTTTTT. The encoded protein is CASSSDYTTGELFF.

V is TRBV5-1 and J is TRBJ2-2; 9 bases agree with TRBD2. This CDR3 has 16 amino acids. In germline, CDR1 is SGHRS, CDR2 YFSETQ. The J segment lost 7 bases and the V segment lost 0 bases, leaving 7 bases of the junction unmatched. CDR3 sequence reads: CASSLGPAGGIGELFF. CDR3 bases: TGCGCCAGCAGCTTGGGTCCAGCGGGAGGTATCGGGGAGCTGTTTTTT.

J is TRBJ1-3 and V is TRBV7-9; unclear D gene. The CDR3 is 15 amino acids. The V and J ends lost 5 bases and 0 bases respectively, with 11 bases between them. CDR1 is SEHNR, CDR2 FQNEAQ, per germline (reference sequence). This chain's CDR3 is CASSPLPSSGNTIYF. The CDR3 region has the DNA TGTGCCAGCAGCCCCTTGCCCAGCTCTGGAAACACCATATATTTT.

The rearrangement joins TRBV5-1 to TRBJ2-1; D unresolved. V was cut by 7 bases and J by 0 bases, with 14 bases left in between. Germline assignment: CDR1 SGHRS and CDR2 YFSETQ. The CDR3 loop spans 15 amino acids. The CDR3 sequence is CASLEGRSSYNEQFF. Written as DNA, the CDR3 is TGCGCCAGCCTGGAAGGCCGGAGCTCCTACAATGAGCAGTTCTTC.

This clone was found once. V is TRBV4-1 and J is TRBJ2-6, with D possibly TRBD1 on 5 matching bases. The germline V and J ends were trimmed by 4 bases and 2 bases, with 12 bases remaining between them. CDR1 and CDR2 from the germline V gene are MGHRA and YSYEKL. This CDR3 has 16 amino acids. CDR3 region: CASSPLETAGANVLTF. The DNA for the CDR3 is TGCGCCAGCAGCCCCCTCGAGACAGCTGGGGCCAACGTCCTGACTTTC.

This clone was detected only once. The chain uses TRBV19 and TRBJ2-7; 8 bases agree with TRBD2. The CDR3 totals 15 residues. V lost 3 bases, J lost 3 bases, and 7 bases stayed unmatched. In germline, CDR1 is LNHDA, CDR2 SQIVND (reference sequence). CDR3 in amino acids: CASSITSAGGYEQYF. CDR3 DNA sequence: TGTGCCAGTAGTATCACCTCGGCGGGAGGCTACGAGCAGTACTTC.

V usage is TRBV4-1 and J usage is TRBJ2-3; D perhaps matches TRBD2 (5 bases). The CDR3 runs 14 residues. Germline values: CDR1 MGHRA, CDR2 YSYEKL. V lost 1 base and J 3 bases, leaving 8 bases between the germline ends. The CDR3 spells CASSQVEGTDTQYF. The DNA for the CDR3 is TGCGCCAGCAGCCAAGTTGAGGGAACAGATACGCAGTATTTT.

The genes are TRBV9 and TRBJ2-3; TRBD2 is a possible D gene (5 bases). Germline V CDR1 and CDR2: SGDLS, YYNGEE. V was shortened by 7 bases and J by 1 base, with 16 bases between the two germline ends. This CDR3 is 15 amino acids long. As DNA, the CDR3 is TGTGCCAGCGATGAGGGCCTTTATGGCACAGATACGCAGTATTTT. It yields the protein CASDEGLYGTDTQYF. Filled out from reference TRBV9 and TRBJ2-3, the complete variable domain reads DSGVTQTPKHLITATGQRVTLRCSPRSGDLSVYWYQQSLDQGLQFLIQYYNGEERAKGNILERFSAQQFPDLHSELNLSSLELGDSALYFCASDEGLYGTDTQYFGPGTRLTVL.

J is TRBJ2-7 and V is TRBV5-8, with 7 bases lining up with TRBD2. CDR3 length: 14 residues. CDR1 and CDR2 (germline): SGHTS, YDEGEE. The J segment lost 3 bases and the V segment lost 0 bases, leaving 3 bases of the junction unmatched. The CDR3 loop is CASSLGLASYEQYF. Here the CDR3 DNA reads TGTGCCAGCAGCTTGGGACTAGCAAGCTACGAGCAGTACTTC. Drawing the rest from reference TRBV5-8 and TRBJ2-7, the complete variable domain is EAGVTQSPTHLIKTRGQQATLRCSPISGHTSVYWYQQALGLGLQFLLWYDEGEERNRGNFPPRFSGRQFPNYSSELNVNALELEDSALYLCASSLGLASYEQYFGPGTRLTVT.

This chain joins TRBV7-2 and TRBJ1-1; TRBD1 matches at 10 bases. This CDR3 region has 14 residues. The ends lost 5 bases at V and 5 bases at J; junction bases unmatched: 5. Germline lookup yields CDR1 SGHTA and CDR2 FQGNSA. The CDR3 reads CASSPDRGRTEAFF. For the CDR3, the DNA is TGTGCCAGCAGCCCCGACAGGGGGCGGACTGAAGCTTTCTTT.

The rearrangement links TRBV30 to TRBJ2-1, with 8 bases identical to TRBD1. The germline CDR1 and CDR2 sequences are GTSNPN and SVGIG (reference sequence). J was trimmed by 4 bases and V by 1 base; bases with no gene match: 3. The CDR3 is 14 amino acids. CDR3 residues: CAWSGGTGYNEQFF. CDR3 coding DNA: TGTGCCTGGAGTGGGGGGACAGGTTACAATGAGCAGTTCTTC.